This T cell receptor (beta chain) appears in the sequencing data of a study of early T cells in non-severe SARS-CoV-2 infection. The CDR3 loop spans 15 amino acids. V was clipped by 3 bases and J by 0 bases, with 11 bases between them. From germline, CDR1 is SGHVS and CDR2 FQNEAQ. One entry per CDR3 protein results from TCRdb running MiXCR on the 5' RACE reads. The table has 95,000 to 100,000 distinct CDR3 sequences, around 10% seen once. The receptor was derived from an adult who was a healthcare worker with PCR-confirmed SARS-CoV-2 infection or an uninfected control (not recorded which). The rearrangement links TRBV7-8 to TRBJ1-1; D might be TRBD1 (6 bases). The sequenced sample consisted of whole blood. The DNA for the CDR3 is TGTGCCAGCAGCTTGATAGGACAGCTGAACACTGAAGCTTTCTTT. Amino acids: CASSLIGQLNTEAFF.